The clone carrying this T cell receptor beta chain was recorded once. The data were taken from a study of blood T cell repertoires in COVID-19. As for the study in general: T cells, B-cell-depleted T cells, or PBMCs provided the cDNA or gDNA that served as material.

The CDR3 is 16 residues long. From germline, CDR1 is SGHRS and CDR2 YFSETQ. V shed 0 bases and J shed 3 bases, with 12 bases lying between them. Using immunoSEQ multiplex PCR, the repertoire was profiled, and TCRdb retains in-frame clones only, with some absent. The data show over 350,000 clones, with around 87% seen just once and 0.95% to 1% held by the top ten. What was sequenced was PBMCs or T cells enriched from blood (not recorded which). V gene TRBV5-1 combines with J gene TRBJ2-2; D remains ambiguous. The source of this sequence is a woman in her 30s with acute COVID-19. The CDR3 DNA reads as TGCGCCAGCAGCTTGGACTCCGGAGTATACACCGGGGAGCTGTTTTTT. This sequence encodes CASSLDSGVYTGELFF.